The source of this T cell receptor (beta chain) is a study of T-cell reconstitution after alpha-beta-depleted transplantation in children. The CDR3 is 13 residues long. Germline V gene sequence: CDR1 SGHKS, CDR2 YYEKEE (reference sequence). With V trimmed by 8 bases and J by 4 bases, 7 bases remained unmatched. Unique molecular identifiers were used to barcode this TCRbeta library. TCRdb reprocessed the PCR reads via MiXCR and lists one record per CDR3 protein. In the table there are about 270,000 distinct CDR3 sequences, approximately 9.6% of which are singletons. Sequencing was performed on PBMCs from the stem cell graft donor, taken from the stem cell graft. The chain carries TRBV5-5 and TRBJ2-3; 7 nucleotides match TRBD1. This TCR was recovered from a human donor who donated a stem cell graft to a child with SCID. The CDR3 region has the DNA TGTGCCAGTTGGGACAGATTGGCAGATACGCAGTATTTT. It is translated as CASWDRLADTQYF.